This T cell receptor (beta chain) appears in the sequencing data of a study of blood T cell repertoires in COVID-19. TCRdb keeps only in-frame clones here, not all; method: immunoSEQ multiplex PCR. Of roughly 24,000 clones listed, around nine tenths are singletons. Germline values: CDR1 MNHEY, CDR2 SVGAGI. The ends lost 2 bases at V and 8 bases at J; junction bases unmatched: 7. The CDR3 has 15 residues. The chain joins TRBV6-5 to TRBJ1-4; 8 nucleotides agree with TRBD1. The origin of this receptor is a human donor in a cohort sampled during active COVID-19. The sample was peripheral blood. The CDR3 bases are TGTGCCAGCAGTTACACAGGGGGGCTTGGGGAAAAACTGTTTTTT. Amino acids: CASSYTGGLGEKLFF.